This TCR beta chain was captured by sequencing in a study of patients and donors after allogeneic stem cell transplantation. This CDR3 is built from 15 residues. With 11 bases removed from V and 0 bases from J, the gap between germline ends came to 16 bases. TCRdb re-called the RT-PCR reads with MiXCR, one entry per CDR3 protein. The sample records about 230,000 distinct CDR3 sequences, about 14% being singletons. The origin of this receptor is a human donor who was either an allogeneic HSCT recipient or a stem cell or donor lymphocyte infusion donor (not recorded which). It is not recorded whose cells these are; they may come from a transplant donor. V and J are TRBV12-3 or TRBV12-4 and TRBJ2-2; D gene uncertain. The sequenced sample consisted of blood, either unsorted or a sorted T cell fraction (not recorded which). The CDR3 is CAHNMGPANTGELFF. CDR3 nucleotide sequence: TGTGCCCACAACATGGGCCCCGCGAACACCGGGGAGCTGTTTTTT.